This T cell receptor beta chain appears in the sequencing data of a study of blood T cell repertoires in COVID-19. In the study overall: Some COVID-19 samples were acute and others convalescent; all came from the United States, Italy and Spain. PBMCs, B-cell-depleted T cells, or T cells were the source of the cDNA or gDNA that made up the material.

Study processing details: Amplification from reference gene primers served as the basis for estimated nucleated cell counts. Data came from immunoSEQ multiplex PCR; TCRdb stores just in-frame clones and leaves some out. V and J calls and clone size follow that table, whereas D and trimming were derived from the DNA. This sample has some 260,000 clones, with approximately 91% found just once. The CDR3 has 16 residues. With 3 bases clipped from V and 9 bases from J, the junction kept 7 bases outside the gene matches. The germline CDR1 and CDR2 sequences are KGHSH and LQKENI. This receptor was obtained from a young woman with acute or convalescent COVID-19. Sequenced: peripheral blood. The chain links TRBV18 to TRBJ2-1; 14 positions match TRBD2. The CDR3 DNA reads TGTGCCAGCTCACCTGCTGGGACTAGCGGGGGAGGTGAGCAGTTCTTC. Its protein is CASSPAGTSGGGEQFF.